The 22 T cell receptor beta chains presented below share a single source sample, sequenced in a study of a mutant IDH1 vaccine in newly diagnosed glioma. TCRdb keeps only in-frame clones here, not all; method: immunoSEQ multiplex PCR. The data hold 55,000 to 65,000 clones, with about four fifths observed a single time. Their antigen targets remain unknown. The time point was: week 11, during vaccination. Doses consisted of 300 ug of mutant IDH1 20-mer peptide each, paired with topical imiquimod. The source was PBMCs, collected from a glioma patient whose treatment included an IDH1 peptide vaccine. These receptors all come from a man aged 50 to 60 with glioma.

The genes are TRBV19 and TRBJ1-5; no clear D. Germline CDR1 is LNHDA and CDR2 is SQIVND (reference sequence). This CDR3 spans 12 amino acids. Trimming stripped 1 base from V and 4 bases from J, with 2 bases between. The CDR3 loop reads CASSIVNQPQHF. CDR3 coding DNA: TGTGCCAGTAGTATAGTTAATCAGCCCCAGCATTTT.

V gene TRBV7-9 combines with J gene TRBJ1-1; D unclear. CDR1 and CDR2 from the germline V gene are SEHNR and FQNEAQ (reference sequence). The V end lost 5 bases, the J end lost 6 bases, and 16 bases lay between the germline ends. This CDR3 is 14 amino acids long. CDR3 loop: CASSPPSEVAEAFF. The CDR3 region has the DNA TGTGCCAGCAGCCCTCCATCGGAGGTAGCTGAAGCTTTCTTT.

This chain connects TRBV7-6 to TRBJ2-7; 7 positions agree with TRBD2. The CDR3 has 15 residues. The junction had 6 bases not matched to a gene; V was cut back by 4 bases and J by 0 bases. Germline V CDR1 and CDR2: SGHVS, FNYEAQ. DNA of the CDR3: TGTGCCAGCAGCTCTAGCGGCCACAGCTCCTACGAGCAGTACTTC. This translates into CASSSSGHSSYEQYF.

This clone came up a few times. The rearrangement links TRBV19 to TRBJ2-5; D is perhaps TRBD2 (5 bases). The V and J ends lost 10 bases and 5 bases respectively, with 17 bases between them. Germline CDR1 is LNHDA and CDR2 is SQIVND (reference sequence). CDR3 length: 13 residues. CDR3 residues: CATGERVAETQYF. The CDR3 coding sequence is TGTGCCACTGGCGAGAGGGTTGCGGAGACCCAGTACTTC. The whole variable domain, remainder taken from reference TRBV19 and TRBJ2-5, is DGGITQSPKYLFRKEGQNVTLSCEQNLNHDAMYWYRQDPGQGLRLIYYSQIVNDFQKGDIAEGYSVSREKKESFPLTVTSAQKNPTAFYLCATGERVAETQYFGPGTRLLVL.

The rearrangement joins TRBV7-9 to TRBJ2-2; 8 bases agree with TRBD2. Germline-derived CDR1 and CDR2 are SEHNR and FQNEAQ (reference sequence). Trimming at V came to 6 bases and at J to 6 bases, leaving 3 bases not matched to a gene. This CDR3 is 13 amino acids long. The CDR3 DNA reads as TGTGCCAGCAGTTCGGGAGGGTCCGGGGAGCTGTTTTTT. It specifies CASSSGGSGELFF.

The genes are TRBV25-1 and TRBJ2-7; TRBD2 aligns across 7 bases. Germline assignment: CDR1 MGHDK and CDR2 SYGVNS. The V and J ends lost 6 bases and 5 bases, in that order; junction bases with no gene match: 1. The CDR3 totals 11 residues. DNA of the CDR3: TGTGCCAGCAGAGGACTAGACGAGCAGTACTTC. Translating gives CASRGLDEQYF.

The chain joins TRBV9 to TRBJ2-2, with TRBD2 identical over 7 bases. V lost 2 bases, J lost 6 bases, and 7 bases stayed unmatched. The CDR3 has 15 amino acids. Germline V gene data show CDR1 as SGDLS and CDR2 as YYNGEE. CDR3 sequence: CASSVGGGMAGELFF. As DNA, the CDR3 is TGTGCCAGCAGCGTTGGGGGGGGTATGGCCGGGGAGCTGTTTTTT.

The chain has TRBV7-2 and TRBJ2-5; perhaps TRBD2 as D (6 bases). Trimming left V 7 bases short and J 2 bases short, with 11 bases between. Germline CDR1 SGHTA, CDR2 FQGNSA. The CDR3 runs 13 residues. For the CDR3, the DNA is TGTGCCAGCACCAAGCGGGCACAAGAGACCCAGTACTTC. Translation gives CASTKRAQETQYF.

This clone appeared once. The chain employs TRBV2 and TRBJ2-1; weak D call: TRBD2 (6 bases). This CDR3 has 15 residues. The V end lost 1 base, the J end lost 8 bases, and 15 bases lay between the germline ends. Germline lookup yields CDR1 SNHLY and CDR2 FYNNEI. CDR3 region: CASSEGIAVYDEQFF. The CDR3, as DNA: TGTGCCAGCAGTGAAGGGATAGCGGTTTACGATGAGCAGTTCTTC.

This chain links TRBV5-1 with TRBJ2-3; D is possibly TRBD2 (5 bases). Trimming left V 4 bases short and J 5 bases short, with 17 bases between. Germline assignment: CDR1 SGHRS and CDR2 YFSETQ. The CDR3 consists of 15 residues. The chain's CDR3 is CASSPPGNAGDTQYF. The CDR3 DNA is TGCGCCAGCAGCCCACCCGGGAACGCAGGAGATACGCAGTATTTT.

The V and J genes are TRBV6-5 and TRBJ1-1; D unclear. The V gene lost 0 bases and the J gene lost 5 bases, with 16 bases spanning the gap. This CDR3 is 16 amino acids long. Germline assignment: CDR1 MNHEY and CDR2 SVGAGI. CDR3 coding DNA: TGTGCCAGCAGTTACTCAGCAGGATTCTCATCTACTGAAGCTTTCTTT. This gives the protein CASSYSAGFSSTEAFF.

This clone was counted only a few times. V and J are TRBV6-5 and TRBJ1-1; D is ambiguous. V was cut by 3 bases and J by 8 bases, with 13 bases left in between. Per germline, CDR1 MNHEY and CDR2 SVGAGI. The CDR3 is 13 residues long. The DNA for the CDR3 is TGTGCCAGCAGTTATACCACTTCGGACGAAGCTTTCTTT. This encodes CASSYTTSDEAFF.

The chain is built from TRBV11-2 and TRBJ2-3; the match to TRBD2 covers 11 bases. V lost 2 bases to trimming and J lost 2 bases; unmatched junction nucleotides: 3. The CDR3 consists of 16 residues. Germline V gives CDR1 SGHAT, CDR2 FQNNGV. CDR3 bases: TGTGCCAGCAGCTTAAAACTAGCGGGGGTCACAGATACGCAGTATTTT. As protein: CASSLKLAGVTDTQYF.

The CDR3 nucleotides are TGTGCCAGCAGCGTAGGTGGGGGGGAGACAGATACGCAGTATTTT. Its translation: CASSVGGGETDTQYF. The chain links TRBV9 to TRBJ2-3; 7 bases are shared with TRBD2. J lost 3 bases, V lost 0 bases, and 4 bases had no gene match. The length of the CDR3 is 15 residues. The V gene's germline CDR1 is SGDLS and CDR2 YYNGEE.

Worth noting for this clone: A read error may account for a junction end that differs from germline. The chain joins TRBV4-2 to TRBJ1-1; the D gene is possibly TRBD1 (6 bases). The CDR3 is 12 residues long. Germline V gene lookup returns CDR1 LGHNA and CDR2 YNFKEQ. As DNA, the CDR3 is TGTGCCAGCAGCGGCCGTGGACAGTGGCTGATCTTT. It specifies CASSGRGQWLIF.

J is TRBJ2-2 and V is TRBV9; D may be TRBD1 or TRBD2 (5 bases each). V lost 3 bases, J lost 6 bases, and 15 bases lay in between. CDR1 is SGDLS, CDR2 YYNGEE, per germline. The CDR3 is 15 residues long. The CDR3, as DNA: TGTGCCAGCAGCGGTACCGGGACCCCGTCCGGGGAGCTGTTTTTT. This gives the protein CASSGTGTPSGELFF. The variable domain in full, completed from reference TRBV9 and TRBJ2-2, reads DSGVTQTPKHLITATGQRVTLRCSPRSGDLSVYWYQQSLDQGLQFLIQYYNGEERAKGNILERFSAQQFPDLHSELNLSSLELGDSALYFCASSGTGTPSGELFFGEGSRLTVL.

This clone was recorded once. This rearrangement joins TRBV18 to TRBJ2-7; tentatively, D is TRBD1 (6 bases). The V gene's germline CDR1 is KGHSH and CDR2 LQKENI. The CDR3 runs 15 residues. The germline V and J ends were trimmed by 3 bases and 4 bases, with 16 bases remaining between them. CDR3: CASSPGAGAIYEQYF. The CDR3 nucleotides read TGTGCCAGCTCACCCGGCGCAGGGGCTATTTACGAGCAGTACTTC.

This chain joins TRBV9 and TRBJ1-2; TRBD1 matches at 7 bases. Germline V gene lookup returns CDR1 SGDLS and CDR2 YYNGEE. The junction had 2 bases not matched to a gene; V was cut back by 4 bases and J by 2 bases. The CDR3 sequence is 13 residues long. The CDR3 sequence: CASSRDRNYGYTF. CDR3 DNA sequence: TGTGCCAGCAGCAGGGACAGAAACTATGGCTACACCTTC.

V and J are TRBV9 and TRBJ2-5, with 7 bases identical to TRBD2. V lost 2 bases and J lost 5; bases outside the gene matches: 9. CDR1 SGDLS and CDR2 YYNGEE come from the germline V gene. There are 15 residues in the CDR3. CDR3 bases: TGTGCCAGCAGCGTGAGCGGCGGGGGTAGGGAGACCCAGTACTTC. This encodes CASSVSGGGRETQYF.

The chain combines TRBV19 with TRBJ2-3; 7 nucleotides agree with TRBD2. CDR1 and CDR2 (germline): LNHDA, SQIVND (reference sequence). V trimming: 3 bases; J trimming: 6 bases; junction bases outside the gene matches: 6. The length of the CDR3 is 14 residues. CDR3: CASSIGRESDTQYF. The CDR3 DNA follows: TGTGCCAGTAGTATCGGGCGGGAGTCGGATACGCAGTATTTT.

The chain links TRBV7-9 to TRBJ2-2; D is unclear. V was shortened by 7 bases and J by 3 bases, with 6 bases between the two germline ends. Per the germline V gene, CDR1 is SEHNR and CDR2 is FQNEAQ (reference sequence). The CDR3 consists of 12 residues. In DNA, the CDR3 is TGTGCCAGCAATTGGTACACCGGGGAGCTGTTTTTT. Translating gives CASNWYTGELFF.

The chain couples TRBV4-1 to TRBJ1-2; no clear D gene. This CDR3 region has 14 residues. Germline values: CDR1 MGHRA, CDR2 YSYEKL. Trimming stripped 4 bases from V and 4 bases from J, with 13 bases between. The CDR3 protein is CASSPGREPYGYTF. Here the CDR3 DNA reads TGCGCCAGCAGCCCAGGAAGGGAACCCTATGGCTACACCTTC.